The 23 T cell receptor beta chains below were found in one sample sequenced in a study of cytomegalovirus exposure and HLA in healthy donors. PCR amplification relied on 60 Vbeta primers (plus 13 Jbeta primers). Clones were sequenced by immunoSEQ multiplex PCR, and TCRdb holds only the in-frame ones, with some missing. This repertoire includes over 100,000 clones. Sequencing was done on a sample of PBMCs. Receptors originate from a man aged 35 to 55 in good health and CMV-seropositive.

The chain employs TRBV5-1 and TRBJ1-6; D possibly corresponds to TRBD1 (6 bases). The CDR3 length is 15 residues. Between the trimmed V and J ends, which lost 0 bases and 10 bases, there was a span of 14 bases. The germline V gene has CDR1 SGHRS and CDR2 YFSETQ. The CDR3 is CASSLDPGARSPLHF. The CDR3 bases are TGCGCCAGCAGCTTGGATCCAGGGGCTCGATCACCCCTCCACTTT.

The chain joins TRBV7-8 to TRBJ2-7; 10 nucleotides align to TRBD2. Germline CDR1 is SGHVS and CDR2 is FQNEAQ. The CDR3 is 16 amino acids. Trimming cost V 2 bases and J 3 bases; bases outside gene matches: 7. This CDR3 reads CASSLSGLAKIYEQYF. The CDR3 nucleotides are TGTGCCAGCAGCTTATCGGGACTAGCGAAAATCTACGAGCAGTACTTC.

The chain combines TRBV10-2 with TRBJ1-1; 9 nucleotides align to TRBD1. CDR3 length equals 13 residues. Trimming at V came to 8 bases and at J to 12 bases, leaving 13 bases not matched to a gene. The germline CDR1 and CDR2 sequences are WSHSY and SAAADI. The CDR3 sequence is CASSLDRGVGTFF. As DNA, the CDR3 is TGCGCCAGCTCATTGGACAGGGGAGTTGGAACTTTCTTT.

This rearrangement joins TRBV7-9 to TRBJ2-1; D possibly corresponds to TRBD2 (6 bases). The V end was cut by 1 base, the J end by 9 bases, with 10 bases between. CDR1 is SEHNR, CDR2 FQNEAQ, per germline (reference sequence). The CDR3 is made up of 13 amino acids. CDR3 DNA: TGTGCCAGCAGCTTAGTACAAGCGGGTGAGCAGTTCTTC. Translating it yields CASSLVQAGEQFF.

CDR3 sequence: CASCHRDSTDTQYF. The CDR3 nucleotides are TGTGCCAGCTGTCACAGGGATTCCACAGATACGCAGTATTTT. The rearrangement links TRBV6-6 to TRBJ2-3; TRBD1 is a possible D gene (6 bases). The CDR3 is 14 amino acids. V was pared by 8 bases and J by 2 bases, with 14 bases between. The germline gives CDR1 MNHNY, CDR2 SVGAGI (reference sequence).

The J gene is TRBJ2-1, the V gene TRBV7-6; TRBD2 matches 12 bases. CDR3 length: 15 residues. J was trimmed by 9 bases and V by 1 base; bases with no gene match: 4. Germline V CDR1 and CDR2: SGHVS, FNYEAQ. DNA for the CDR3: TGTGCCAGCAGCTTAGGCGCTAGCGGGGGGGGTGAGCAGTTCTTC. Its protein is CASSLGASGGGEQFF.

This chain links TRBV27 with TRBJ2-7, with 11 bases that match TRBD2. Germline V gives CDR1 MNHEY, CDR2 SMNVEV (reference sequence). Losses at the gene ends were 2 bases for V and 5 bases for J; bases not matched to a gene: 5. This CDR3 has 15 residues. The CDR3 spells CASSLKASGRNEQYF. The CDR3 DNA follows: TGTGCCAGCAGTTTAAAAGCTAGCGGGAGGAACGAGCAGTACTTC.

The rearrangement joins TRBV6-1 to TRBJ1-5; D unclear. Germline V gene lookup returns CDR1 MNHNS and CDR2 SASEGT. The V gene lost 9 bases and the J gene lost 5 bases, with 20 bases spanning the gap. This CDR3 comprises 15 residues. The CDR3 coding sequence is TGTGCCAGTAAAAACCCCGCGGGAGGTCATCAGCCCCAGCATTTT. Translating it yields CASKNPAGGHQPQHF.

The V and J genes are TRBV19 and TRBJ2-3, with TRBD2 identical over 10 bases. The trim removed 3 bases at V and 6 bases at J, leaving 6 bases unmatched. CDR3 length: 15 amino acids. Germline values: CDR1 LNHDA, CDR2 SQIVND (reference sequence). In nucleotides, the CDR3 is TGTGCCAGTAGTATTGGTAGCGGGAGGTCGGATACGCAGTATTTT. This gives the protein CASSIGSGRSDTQYF. The variable domain in full, with the rest retrieved from reference TRBV19 and TRBJ2-3, is DGGITQSPKYLFRKEGQNVTLSCEQNLNHDAMYWYRQDPGQGLRLIYYSQIVNDFQKGDIAEGYSVSREKKESFPLTVTSAQKNPTAFYLCASSIGSGRSDTQYFGPGTRLTVL.

J is TRBJ1-5 and V is TRBV7-8, with D hard to call. CDR1 is SGHVS and CDR2 is FQNEAQ in the germline V gene. Trimming left V 1 base short and J 5 bases short, with 12 bases between. This CDR3 spans 15 amino acids. CDR3 sequence: CASSLEERRHQPQHF. CDR3 sequence (DNA): TGTGCCAGCAGCTTAGAGGAGCGGAGGCATCAGCCCCAGCATTTT.

V is TRBV9 and J is TRBJ2-3, with 13 nucleotides matching TRBD2. The CDR3 totals 16 residues. The ends lost 0 bases at V and 6 bases at J; junction bases unmatched: 4. Germline CDR1 and CDR2: SGDLS and YYNGEE. CDR3 DNA sequence: TGTGCCAGCAGCGTAGGGACTAGCGGGAGTTACGATACGCAGTATTTT. Translation: CASSVGTSGSYDTQYF.

The chain links TRBV30 to TRBJ1-1; 8 bases agree with TRBD1. This CDR3 contains 13 residues. The J segment lost 11 bases and the V segment lost 0 bases, leaving 8 bases of the junction unmatched. The germline V gene encodes CDR1 GTSNPN and CDR2 SVGIG (reference sequence). The CDR3 sequence: CAWSVPGGFRAFF. The CDR3, as DNA: TGTGCCTGGAGTGTACCAGGGGGCTTTAGGGCTTTCTTT. Supplemented by reference TRBV30 and TRBJ1-1, the full variable domain reads SQTIHQWPATLVQPVGSPLSLECTVEGTSNPNLYWYRQAAGRGLQLLFYSVGIGQISSEVPQNLSASRPQDRQFILSSKKLLLSDSGFYLCAWSVPGGFRAFFGQGTRLTVV.

The CDR3 sequence is CASSPGLANEQFF. CDR3 coding DNA: TGTGCCAGTAGTCCGGGACTAGCCAATGAGCAGTTCTTC. This chain links TRBV19 with TRBJ2-1; TRBD2 aligns across 9 bases. Germline-derived CDR1 and CDR2 are LNHDA and SQIVND (reference sequence). V was pared by 5 bases and J by 6 bases, with 2 bases of the junction left unmatched. The CDR3 sequence is 13 residues long.

The chain recombines TRBV6-1 with TRBJ1-6; 9 bases are a match to TRBD1. This CDR3 has 15 amino acids. Trimming took 8 bases from V and 9 from J; bases not matched to a gene: 11. Per the germline V gene, CDR1 is MNHNS and CDR2 is SASEGT. The CDR3 DNA is TGTGCCAGCGGACCTGGGGACAGGGTGAGTTCACCCCTCCACTTT. Translating gives CASGPGDRVSSPLHF.

The chain is built from TRBV27 and TRBJ2-7; 10 bases line up with TRBD1. V was pared by 6 bases and J by 4 bases, with 3 bases of the junction left unmatched. CDR3 length: 13 amino acids. CDR1 MNHEY and CDR2 SMNVEV come from the germline V gene (reference sequence). CDR3 sequence (DNA): TGTGCCAGCAGGGGACAGGGGTCTTACGAGCAGTACTTC. Amino acid sequence: CASRGQGSYEQYF.

This chain uses TRBV30 with TRBJ1-3, with TRBD1 matching 7 bases. Germline lookup yields CDR1 GTSNPN and CDR2 SVGIG (reference sequence). This CDR3 comprises 16 residues. With 2 bases clipped from V and 0 bases from J, the junction kept 7 bases outside the gene matches. The DNA for the CDR3 is TGTGCCTGGAGTTTGACAGGGATTCGCTCTGGAAACACCATATATTTT. It yields the protein CAWSLTGIRSGNTIYF.

This chain joins TRBV14 and TRBJ2-7; D may be TRBD2 (6 bases). Trimming shortened V by 4 bases and J by 4 bases, and 17 bases separated the two germline ends. Germline V lookup: CDR1 SGHDN, CDR2 FVKESK. The CDR3 length is 15 residues. CDR3 nucleotides: TGTGCCAGCAGCCGCGGACGGACTATGGGTTACGAGCAGTACTTC. Its translation: CASSRGRTMGYEQYF.

This chain connects TRBV29-1 to TRBJ1-2; D is uncertain. The CDR3 runs to 13 residues. Deletions cut 8 bases from V and 4 bases from J, with 17 bases between. The germline V gene encodes CDR1 SQVTM and CDR2 ANQGSEA. The CDR3 DNA reads TGCAGCTATTCCCGGCGGTCGCCCTATGGCTACACCTTC. The encoded protein is CSYSRRSPYGYTF.

The genes are TRBV28 and TRBJ2-6, with D unclear. V was clipped by 4 bases and J by 3 bases, with 7 bases between them. The length of the CDR3 is 14 residues. Germline CDR1 and CDR2: MDHEN and SYDVKM. This CDR3 reads CASSSPVGANVLTF. CDR3 coding DNA: TGTGCCAGCAGTTCCCCAGTTGGGGCCAACGTCCTGACTTTC.

J is TRBJ2-7 and V is TRBV2; the match to TRBD1 covers 9 bases. CDR3 size: 11 residues. Per germline, CDR1 SNHLY and CDR2 FYNNEI. The V gene end was trimmed by 5 bases and the J gene end by 11 bases; junction bases not matched to a gene: 4. DNA for the CDR3: TGTGCCAGCAGTCAAAGGACAGGGGAGTACTTC. Amino acid sequence: CASSQRTGEYF.

DNA of the CDR3: TGTGCCAGCAGTAGAAGCGGGAGTGTCAATGAGCAGTTCTTC. This encodes CASSRSGSVNEQFF. This chain uses TRBV9 with TRBJ2-1, with 8 bases that match TRBD2. The V segment lost 5 bases and the J segment 6 bases; nucleotides outside the gene matches: 7. The CDR3 spans 14 residues. Germline V gives CDR1 SGDLS, CDR2 YYNGEE.

The chain has TRBV6-1 and TRBJ2-5; possibly TRBD2 for D (7 bases). The CDR3 has 18 amino acids. V was shortened by 2 bases and J by 5 bases, with 24 bases between the two germline ends. Germline V gene lookup returns CDR1 MNHNS and CDR2 SASEGT. This CDR3 reads CASSETGWGEGQGETQYF. CDR3 coding DNA: TGTGCCAGCAGTGAAACGGGTTGGGGGGAGGGCCAGGGGGAGACCCAGTACTTC.

V and J are TRBV4-3 and TRBJ2-7; D is perhaps TRBD1 (5 bases). This CDR3 comprises 19 residues. V dropped 1 base and J dropped 0 bases, with 22 bases sitting between them. Germline V lookup: CDR1 LGHNA, CDR2 YSLEER. CDR3 loop: CASSQASRGRPHYSYEQYF. In DNA form, the CDR3 reads TGCGCCAGCAGCCAAGCTAGTAGGGGTCGACCCCATTACTCCTACGAGCAGTACTTC.